What follows is one TCR beta chain and its context. Its antigen is not identified. Execution of the assay was at deep level. Over several immunoSEQ plates, each subset's genomic DNA was distributed in even portions. Replicate PCRs from sorted subsets contained roughly 190 ng DNA, which is around 29,000 T cell genomes. The data were produced by immunoSEQ multiplex PCR, yet TCRdb's version contains in-frame clones alone and is incomplete. The repertoire has some 1 million clones, about three quarters of them found once; the top ten carry approximately 1.3%. CDR3 length: 15 residues. From germline, CDR1 is MGHRA and CDR2 YSYEKL. V lost 4 bases, J lost 5 bases, and 18 bases lay in between. These data belong to a study of shared clonotypes between healthy human individuals. Broader study findings: Naive CD4 clonotypes overlapped across a few donors at around 4.7%.

This TCR came from a man between 18 and 29 years old in good health. Sequencing was carried out using memory CD4+ T cells sorted from blood. The subset was: CD45RA-negative fraction. This chain links TRBV4-1 with TRBJ2-7; the D gene is possibly TRBD1 (6 bases). CDR3 protein: CASSLRPTGFDEQYF. The CDR3 DNA reads as TGCGCCAGCAGCCTCCGCCCAACAGGGTTCGACGAGCAGTACTTC.